What follows describes a single T cell receptor (beta chain). Its target is unknown. The data were obtained in a study of cytomegalovirus exposure and HLA in healthy donors. TCRdb's table, derived via immunoSEQ multiplex PCR, lists solely in-frame clones and lacks some. The sample includes about 76,000 clones, 94% seen only once; the top ten take approximately 2%. Germline lookup yields CDR1 LNHNV and CDR2 YYDKDF (reference sequence). The CDR3 runs 15 residues. Trimming at V came to 0 bases and at J to 10 bases, leaving 9 bases not matched to a gene. Study results and caveats: According to a subsequent analysis, TCR clusters from the first cohort were inclined to appear together in the 120 validation repertoires. Some 150 TCR beta chains were listed as cytomegalovirus-associated.

The TCR comes from a woman younger than 30 in good health and CMV-seropositive. Sequenced sample: PBMCs. The chain couples TRBV15 to TRBJ2-1, with 7 nucleotides matching TRBD1. Here the CDR3 reads CATSREPTGQWEQFF. The CDR3 nucleotides read TGTGCCACCAGCAGAGAGCCGACAGGGCAATGGGAGCAGTTCTTC.